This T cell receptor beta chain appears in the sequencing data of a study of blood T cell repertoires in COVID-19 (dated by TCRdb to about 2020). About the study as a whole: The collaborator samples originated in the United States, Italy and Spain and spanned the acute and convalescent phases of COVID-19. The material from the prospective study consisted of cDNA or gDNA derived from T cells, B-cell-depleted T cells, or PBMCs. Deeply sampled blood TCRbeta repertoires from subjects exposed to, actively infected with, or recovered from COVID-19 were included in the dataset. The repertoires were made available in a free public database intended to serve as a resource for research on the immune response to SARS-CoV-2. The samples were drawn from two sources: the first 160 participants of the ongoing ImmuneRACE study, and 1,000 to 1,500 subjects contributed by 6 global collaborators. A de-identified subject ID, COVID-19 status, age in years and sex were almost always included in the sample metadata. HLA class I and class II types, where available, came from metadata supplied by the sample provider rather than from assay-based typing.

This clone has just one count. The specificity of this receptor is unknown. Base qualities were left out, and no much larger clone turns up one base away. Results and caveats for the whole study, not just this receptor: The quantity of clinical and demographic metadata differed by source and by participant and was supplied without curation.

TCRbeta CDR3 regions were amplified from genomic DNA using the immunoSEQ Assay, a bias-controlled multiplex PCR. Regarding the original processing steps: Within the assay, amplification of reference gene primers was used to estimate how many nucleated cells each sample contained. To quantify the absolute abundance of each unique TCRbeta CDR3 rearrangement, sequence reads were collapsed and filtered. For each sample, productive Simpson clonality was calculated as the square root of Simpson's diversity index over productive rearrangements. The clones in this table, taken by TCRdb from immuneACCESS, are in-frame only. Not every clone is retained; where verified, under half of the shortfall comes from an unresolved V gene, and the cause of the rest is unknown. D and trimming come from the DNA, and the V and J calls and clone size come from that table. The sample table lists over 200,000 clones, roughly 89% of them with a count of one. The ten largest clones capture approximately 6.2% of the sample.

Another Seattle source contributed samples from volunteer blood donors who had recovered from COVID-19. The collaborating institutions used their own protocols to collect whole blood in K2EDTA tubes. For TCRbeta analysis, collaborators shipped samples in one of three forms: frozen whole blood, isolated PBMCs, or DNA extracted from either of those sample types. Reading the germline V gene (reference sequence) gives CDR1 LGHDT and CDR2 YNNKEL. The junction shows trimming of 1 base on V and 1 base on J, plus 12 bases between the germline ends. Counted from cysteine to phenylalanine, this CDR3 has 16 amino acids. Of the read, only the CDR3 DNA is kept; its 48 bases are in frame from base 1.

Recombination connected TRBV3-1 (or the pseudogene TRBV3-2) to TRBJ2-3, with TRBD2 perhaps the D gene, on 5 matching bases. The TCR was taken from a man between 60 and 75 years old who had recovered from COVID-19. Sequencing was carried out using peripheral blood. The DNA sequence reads TGTGCCAGCAGCCAAGCGGGGTGGACCGGCACAGATACGCAGTATTTT. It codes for CASSQAGWTGTDTQYF.